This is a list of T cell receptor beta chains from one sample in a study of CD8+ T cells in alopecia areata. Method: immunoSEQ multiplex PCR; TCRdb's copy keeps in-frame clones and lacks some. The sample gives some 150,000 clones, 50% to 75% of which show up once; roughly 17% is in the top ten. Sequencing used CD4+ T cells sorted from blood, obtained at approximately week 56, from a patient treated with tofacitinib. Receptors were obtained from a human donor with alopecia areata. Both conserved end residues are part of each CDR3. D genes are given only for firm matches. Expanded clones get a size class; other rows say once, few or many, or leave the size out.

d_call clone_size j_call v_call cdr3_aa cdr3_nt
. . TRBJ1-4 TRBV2 CASTAGRPPEKLFF TGTGCCAGCACGGCCGGACGGCCCCCGGAAAAACTGTTTTTT
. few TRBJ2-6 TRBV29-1 CSVFGGYGANVLTF TGCAGCGTTTTCGGAGGGTACGGGGCCAACGTCCTGACTTTC
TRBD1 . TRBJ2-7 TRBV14 CASSWDRAYEQYF TGTGCCAGCAGCTGGGACAGGGCCTACGAGCAGTACTTC
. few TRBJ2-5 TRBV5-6 CASRKPSGHETQYF TGTGCCAGCAGGAAGCCCTCGGGACACGAGACCCAGTACTTC
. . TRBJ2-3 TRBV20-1 CSATTSDTQYF TGCAGTGCTACTACGTCGGATACGCAGTATTTT
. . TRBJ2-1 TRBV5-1 CASSWSGPYNEQFF TGCGCCAGCAGTTGGAGCGGGCCCTACAATGAGCAGTTCTTC
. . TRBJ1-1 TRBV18 CASSSGVNTEAFF TGTGCCAGCTCATCTGGAGTGAACACTGAAGCTTTCTTT
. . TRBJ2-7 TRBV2 CASSLQGRDPYEQYF TGTGCCAGCAGCCTACAGGGCCGGGACCCCTACGAGCAGTACTTC
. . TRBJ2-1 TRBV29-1 CSVEDPKRGNEQFF TGCAGCGTTGAAGACCCTAAAAGGGGGAATGAGCAGTTCTTC
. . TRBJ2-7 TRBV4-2 CASSQVTAGNYEQYF TGTGCCAGCAGCCAAGTGACGGCTGGGAACTACGAGCAGTACTTC
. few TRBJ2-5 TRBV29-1 CSVVFRWQETQYF TGCAGCGTTGTTTTTAGGTGGCAAGAGACCCAGTACTTC
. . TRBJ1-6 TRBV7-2 CASSLDPNSPLHF TGTGCCAGCAGCTTAGATCCCAATTCACCCCTCCACTTT
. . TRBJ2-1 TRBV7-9 CASSLAGHRVYNEQFF TGTGCCAGCAGCTTAGCGGGCCACAGGGTCTACAATGAGCAGTTCTTC
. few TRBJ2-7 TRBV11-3 CASSLATSEQYF TGTGCCAGCAGCTTAGCCACCAGCGAGCAGTACTTC
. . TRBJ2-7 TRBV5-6 CASSLGQDRSYEQYF TGTGCCAGCAGCTTGGGGCAGGATCGCTCCTACGAGCAGTACTTC